The 15 T cell receptor beta chains presented below share a single source sample, sequenced in a study of beta chain features in type 1 diabetes (dated by TCRdb to between 2018 and 2020). Library method: the immunoSEQ multiplex PCR assay. All of the isolated RNA was reverse transcribed with the High Capacity cDNA Reverse Transcription Kit, so expressed TCRB transcripts were sequenced. The clones in this table, taken by TCRdb from immuneACCESS, are in-frame only. Not every clone is retained; where verified, under half of the shortfall comes from an unresolved V gene, and the cause of the rest is unknown. The sample yields 300,000 to 400,000 clones; around 9.7% were counted once. Of the sample, about 1% is held by the ten largest clones. Which antigens these TCRs recognize remains unknown. Broader findings and caveats from the paper: A moderate but significant shortening of TCRB CDR3 length was observed in type 1 diabetes patients in all four CD4+ subsets.

Sequenced material: central memory CD4+ T cells from blood. All receptors come from a young man with type 1 diabetes.

V usage is TRBV7-2 and J usage is TRBJ2-5; D assignment may be TRBD1 or TRBD2 (5 bases each). V was clipped by 3 bases and J by 3 bases, with 14 bases between them. The CDR3 loop spans 15 amino acids. Germline assignment: CDR1 SGHTA and CDR2 FQGNSA. This chain's CDR3 is CASSFGAGAEETQYF. CDR3 sequence (DNA): TGTGCCAGCAGCTTCGGGGCCGGGGCAGAAGAGACCCAGTACTTC.

This clone was detected a few times. This chain joins TRBV7-2 and TRBJ2-3; D unclear. The V end was cut by 8 bases, the J end by 0 bases, with 15 bases between. The germline gives CDR1 SGHTA, CDR2 FQGNSA. The CDR3 runs 15 residues. DNA for the CDR3: TGTGCCAGCGCCGCCCGTCTTCTTAGCACAGATACGCAGTATTTT. Translation: CASAARLLSTDTQYF. The full variable domain, completed using reference TRBV7-2 and TRBJ2-3, is GAGVSQSPSNKVTEKGKDVELRCDPISGHTALYWYRQSLGQGLEFLIYFQGNSAPDKSGLPSDRFSAERTGGSVSTLTIQRTQQEDSAVYLCASAARLLSTDTQYFGPGTRLTVL.

The chain employs TRBV5-4 and TRBJ2-5; 8 bases line up with TRBD1. The ends lost 6 bases at V and 4 bases at J; junction bases unmatched: 11. Germline CDR1 is SGHNT and CDR2 is YYREEE (reference sequence). This CDR3 is built from 15 residues. In DNA form, the CDR3 reads TGTGCCAGCATCAACCGCGACAGGGGAGGAGAGACCCAGTACTTC. It yields the protein CASINRDRGGETQYF.

This clone was counted a few times. The J gene is TRBJ2-7, the V gene TRBV6-5; the match to TRBD2 covers 7 bases. Trimming cost V 7 bases and J 2 bases; bases outside gene matches: 8. Per the germline V gene, CDR1 is MNHEY and CDR2 is SVGAGI. This CDR3 contains 14 residues. CDR3 loop: CASMRGGRPYEQYF. CDR3 DNA: TGTGCCAGCATGAGGGGCGGGAGACCCTACGAGCAGTACTTC.

This clone was seen just once. The chain uses TRBV30 and TRBJ1-4; 11 bases align to TRBD1. Germline V gene lookup returns CDR1 GTSNPN and CDR2 SVGIG (reference sequence). CDR3 size: 16 residues. The V segment lost 2 bases and the J segment 7 bases; nucleotides outside the gene matches: 9. The CDR3, as DNA: TGTGCCTGGAGTTTGGGACAGGGGGGCATCAGTGAAAAACTGTTTTTT. Amino acid sequence: CAWSLGQGGISEKLFF. Full variable domain (missing parts from reference TRBV30 and TRBJ1-4): SQTIHQWPATLVQPVGSPLSLECTVEGTSNPNLYWYRQAAGRGLQLLFYSVGIGQISSEVPQNLSASRPQDRQFILSSKKLLLSDSGFYLCAWSLGQGGISEKLFFGSGTQLSVL.

Remarks on this clone: Within the sample, other DNA sequences also encode this same CDR3. This sequence joins TRBV29-1 and TRBJ1-1; D is unclear. The germline V and J ends were trimmed by 1 base and 1 base, with 7 bases remaining between them. Germline values: CDR1 SQVTM, CDR2 ANQGSEA. The CDR3 is 13 amino acids. The CDR3 sequence is CSVEVEPNTEAFF. Written as DNA, the CDR3 is TGCAGCGTTGAAGTGGAACCGAACACTGAAGCTTTCTTT. Drawing the rest from reference TRBV29-1 and TRBJ1-1, the complete variable domain is SAVISQKPSRDICQRGTSLTIQCQVDSQVTMMFWYRQQPGQSLTLIATANQGSEATYESGFVIDKFPISRPNLTFSTLTVSNMSPEDSSIYLCSVEVEPNTEAFFGQGTRLTVV.

This clone has just a few counts. This sequence joins TRBV15 and TRBJ2-6; 8 nucleotides line up with TRBD1. The J segment lost 0 bases and the V segment lost 5 bases, leaving 6 bases of the junction unmatched. CDR3 length: 17 amino acids. Germline values: CDR1 LNHNV, CDR2 YYDKDF (reference sequence). The DNA for the CDR3 is TGTGCCACCAGCGCAGGACAGGGAAGCTCTGGGGCCAACGTCCTGACTTTC. It translates to CATSAGQGSSGANVLTF.

Only a few counts were recorded for this clone. The rearrangement joins TRBV7-9 to TRBJ2-3; perhaps TRBD1 as D (6 bases). The CDR3 extends over 15 amino acids. The germline gives CDR1 SEHNR, CDR2 FQNEAQ (reference sequence). V shed 4 bases and J shed 6 bases, with 17 bases lying between them. CDR3 residues: CASSWLGQSLDTQYF. In nucleotides, the CDR3 is TGTGCCAGCAGCTGGCTTGGACAGTCTTTGGATACGCAGTATTTT.

J is TRBJ1-4 and V is TRBV4-3; D gene unclear. The germline V gene encodes CDR1 LGHNA and CDR2 YSLEER. V was clipped by 1 base and J by 4 bases, with 13 bases between them. CDR3 length: 16 amino acids. CDR3 in DNA: TGCGCCAGCAGCCAAGGACTGGACGGCTATAATGAAAAACTGTTTTTT. Translating gives CASSQGLDGYNEKLFF.

The V and J genes are TRBV7-2 and TRBJ2-5; D is unresolved. The germline V and J ends were trimmed by 2 bases and 6 bases, with 19 bases remaining between them. Germline V CDR1 and CDR2: SGHTA, FQGNSA. The CDR3 is 16 amino acids. DNA of the CDR3: TGTGCCAGCAGCTTATTGGCCGCTACGGTCGGGCAGACCCAGTACTTC. This translates into CASSLLAATVGQTQYF.

This rearrangement joins TRBV30 to TRBJ1-5; 9 bases match TRBD1. Germline V gene data show CDR1 as GTSNPN and CDR2 as SVGIG (reference sequence). This CDR3 is built from 15 residues. After removal of 0 bases from V and 1 base from J, the junction contained 1 base not matched to a gene. DNA for the CDR3: TGTGCCTGGAGTGTCGGACAGGGGAGCAATCAGCCCCAGCATTTT. Translation: CAWSVGQGSNQPQHF.

This clone has only a few counts. The chain links TRBV28 to TRBJ2-1, with no clear D. From germline, CDR1 is MDHEN and CDR2 SYDVKM. V gave up 4 bases and J gave up 8 bases, with 6 bases separating them. This CDR3 has 11 amino acids. CDR3 region: CASSSPYEQFF. CDR3 nucleotide sequence: TGTGCCAGCAGTTCTCCCTATGAGCAGTTCTTC. The full variable domain, rest sourced from reference TRBV28 and TRBJ2-1, is DVKVTQSSRYLVKRTGEKVFLECVQDMDHENMFWYRQDPGLGLRLIYFSYDVKMKEKGDIPEGYSVSREKKERFSLILESASTNQTSMYLCASSSPYEQFFGPGTRLTVL.

The rearrangement joins TRBV10-2 to TRBJ2-7; 11 positions match TRBD2. The germline CDR1 and CDR2 sequences are WSHSY and SAAADI. The CDR3 sequence is 13 residues long. Losses at the gene ends were 8 bases for V and 3 bases for J; bases not matched to a gene: 3. CDR3: CASGLAGGYEQYF. For the CDR3, the DNA is TGCGCCAGCGGGCTAGCGGGGGGCTACGAGCAGTACTTC.

This rearrangement joins TRBV21-1 to TRBJ1-1. TRBV21-1 is described as a pseudogene. The CDR3 has 13 amino acids. CDR3 sequence reads: CASSKEAETEAFF. CDR3 nucleotide sequence: TGTGCCAGCAGCAAAGAGGCAGAAACTGAAGCTTTCTTT.

The genes are TRBV19 and TRBJ1-2; 7 bases match TRBD1. The CDR3 contains 14 residues. CDR1 and CDR2 (germline): LNHDA, SQIVND (reference sequence). With 5 bases clipped from V and 5 bases from J, the junction kept 8 bases outside the gene matches. In nucleotides, the CDR3 is TGTGCCAGTAGTTCACAGGACAGGACATATGGCTACACCTTC. Residues: CASSSQDRTYGYTF.